This entry is about one T cell receptor beta chain. Its cognate antigen is unknown. TCRdb's copy holds only in-frame clones and misses some; the assay was immunoSEQ multiplex PCR. Found here are 200,000 or so clones, about 86% of them singletons; the top ten hold 2.5% to 3.5%. The data originate from a study of cytomegalovirus exposure and HLA in healthy donors. About the study: A later analysis reported the roughly 120 validation repertoires used the same platform as the approximately 660 first-cohort repertoires.

The CDR3 has 11 residues. V was shortened by 11 bases and J by 4 bases, with 9 bases between the two germline ends. Germline V gives CDR1 MGHDK, CDR2 SYGVNS. Study-level points and caveats: Rare TCR sequences dominated, though some public TCRs recurred in many donors. According to reports, the classifier identified cytomegalovirus status with high specificity and sensitivity.

The chain is built from TRBV25-1 and TRBJ2-1; possibly TRBD2 for D (5 bases). Sequencing was performed on PBMCs. The receptor was derived from a woman aged 18-35 years in good health and CMV-seronegative. The CDR3 here is CAGPGYNEQFF. Written as DNA, the CDR3 is TGTGCCGGGCCGGGGTACAATGAGCAGTTCTTC.